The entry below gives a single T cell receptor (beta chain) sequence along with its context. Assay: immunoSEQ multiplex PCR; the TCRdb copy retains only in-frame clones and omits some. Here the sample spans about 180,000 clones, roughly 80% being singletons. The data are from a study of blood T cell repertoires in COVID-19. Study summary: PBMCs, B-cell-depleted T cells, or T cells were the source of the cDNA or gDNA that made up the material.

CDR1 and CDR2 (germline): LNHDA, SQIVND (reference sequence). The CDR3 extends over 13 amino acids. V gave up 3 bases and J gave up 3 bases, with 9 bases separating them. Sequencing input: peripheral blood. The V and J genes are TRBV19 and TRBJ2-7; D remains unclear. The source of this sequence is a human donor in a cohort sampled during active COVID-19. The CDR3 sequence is CASSIGSSYEQYF. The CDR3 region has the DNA TGTGCCAGTAGTATCGGTTCGAGCTACGAGCAGTACTTC.